This T cell receptor (beta chain) was sequenced in a study of early T cells in non-severe SARS-CoV-2 infection. Study details: Unpaired chains resulted from sequencing bulk RNA of unsorted whole blood.

Researchers tagged individual cDNA molecules with unique molecular identifiers. TCRdb processed the 5' RACE reads anew with MiXCR; each CDR3 protein has one entry. Among 85,000 to 100,000 distinct CDR3 sequences listed, 8% to 13% were seen once. Study-wide results and caveats: VDJdb-based annotation leaned toward anti-spike CD8 responses and missed private and CD4 specificities.

This clonotype was counted ten times or more. Its antigen is undetermined. The sequenced sample consisted of whole blood. This sequence was found in an adult who was a healthcare worker with PCR-confirmed SARS-CoV-2 infection or an uninfected control (not recorded which).

DNA of the CDR3: TGTGCCAGCAGCTTAGTCCTCTTGGGCACAGATACGCAGTATTTT. This sequence encodes CASSLVLLGTDTQYF. This chain connects TRBV7-2 to TRBJ2-3, with D unresolved. The germline V gene encodes CDR1 SGHTA and CDR2 FQGNSA. V lost 1 base and J lost 1, with 9 bases in between. The CDR3 totals 15 residues.